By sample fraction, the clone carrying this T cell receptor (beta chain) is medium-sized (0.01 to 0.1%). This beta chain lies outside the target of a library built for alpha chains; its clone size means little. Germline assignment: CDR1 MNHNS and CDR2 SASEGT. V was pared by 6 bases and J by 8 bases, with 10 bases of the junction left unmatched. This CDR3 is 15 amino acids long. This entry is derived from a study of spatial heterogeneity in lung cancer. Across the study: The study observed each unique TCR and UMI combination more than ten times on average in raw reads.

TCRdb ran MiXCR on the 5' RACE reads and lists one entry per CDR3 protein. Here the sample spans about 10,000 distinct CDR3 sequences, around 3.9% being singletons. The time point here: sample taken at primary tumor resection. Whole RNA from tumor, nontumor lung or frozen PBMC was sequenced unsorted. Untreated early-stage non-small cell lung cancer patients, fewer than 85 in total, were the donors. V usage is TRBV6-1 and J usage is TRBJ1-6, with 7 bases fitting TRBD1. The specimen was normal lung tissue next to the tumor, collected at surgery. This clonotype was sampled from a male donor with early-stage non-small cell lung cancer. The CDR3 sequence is CASRGVRDRDSPLHF. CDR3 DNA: TGTGCCAGCAGAGGGGTCCGGGACAGAGATTCACCCCTCCACTTT.